Shown below are 30 T cell receptor beta chains from a single sample sequenced in a study of blood T cell repertoires in COVID-19. TCRdb's table, derived via immunoSEQ multiplex PCR, lists solely in-frame clones and lacks some. The sample shows a few hundred thousand clones, about 89% of them seen only once. The source material was peripheral blood. These receptors originate from a woman aged 55-69 years with acute or convalescent COVID-19.

This clone came up once. The J gene is TRBJ2-7, the V gene TRBV29-1, with 9 bases matching TRBD1. CDR3 length equals 15 residues. Germline values: CDR1 SQVTM, CDR2 ANQGSEA. V was clipped by 0 bases and J by 0 bases; unmatched bases: 3. In DNA form, the CDR3 reads TGCAGCGTTGAAGATGGGACAGGGCTCTCCTACGAGCAGTACTTC. Translation gives CSVEDGTGLSYEQYF.

This sequence joins TRBV19 and TRBJ1-2, with D uncertain. The CDR3 is made up of 15 amino acids. The V gene lost 3 bases and the J gene lost 6 bases, with 17 bases spanning the gap. Germline assignment: CDR1 LNHDA and CDR2 SQIVND (reference sequence). In DNA, the CDR3 is TGTGCCAGTAGTATGTCCAGGCTCAACCTCGATGGCTACACCTTC. This sequence encodes CASSMSRLNLDGYTF.

The chain employs TRBV24-1 and TRBJ1-6, with D tentatively TRBD1 (5 bases). V was trimmed by 3 bases and J by 7 bases, leaving 9 bases between them. The germline V gene has CDR1 KGHDR and CDR2 SFDVKD. CDR3 length: 14 residues. This CDR3 reads CATSDAAGNSPLHF. In nucleotides, the CDR3 is TGTGCCACCAGTGATGCTGCAGGGAATTCACCCCTCCACTTT.

The chain recombines TRBV7-2 with TRBJ2-2; 7 nucleotides match TRBD1. The CDR3 contains 12 residues. Per germline, CDR1 SGHTA and CDR2 FQGNSA. The ends lost 4 bases at V and 10 bases at J; junction bases unmatched: 3. CDR3 nucleotides: TGTGCCAGCAGCTCCACAGGGGTGGAGCTGTTTTTT. Protein sequence: CASSSTGVELFF.

The genes are TRBV6-1 and TRBJ2-7; D unclear. The germline V and J ends were trimmed by 3 bases and 3 bases, with 12 bases remaining between them. The germline V gene has CDR1 MNHNS and CDR2 SASEGT. This CDR3 comprises 14 residues. CDR3 amino acids: CASSEGPQNYEQYF. CDR3 DNA: TGTGCCAGCAGTGAGGGCCCGCAGAACTACGAGCAGTACTTC.

The V gene is TRBV27, the J gene TRBJ1-5, with 9 bases matching TRBD1. This CDR3 region has 17 residues. CDR1 MNHEY and CDR2 SMNVEV come from the germline V gene (reference sequence). Germline trimming cut 8 bases from V and 6 bases from J; bases unmatched to any gene: 17. The CDR3 loop reads CASQGTGFPTGAQPQHF. The CDR3, as DNA: TGTGCCAGCCAAGGGACAGGGTTCCCCACCGGGGCTCAGCCCCAGCATTTT.

CDR3 DNA: TGTGCCAGCAGCTTCACAGGGACAACTAATGAAAAACTGTTTTTT. Amino acids: CASSFTGTTNEKLFF. This chain connects TRBV7-2 to TRBJ1-4; possibly TRBD1 for D (6 bases). Trimming took off 3 bases at V and 0 bases at J, with 8 bases between the two ends. The CDR3 has 15 residues. The germline CDR1 and CDR2 sequences are SGHTA and FQGNSA.

The chain uses TRBV30 and TRBJ1-2; tentative D call: TRBD1 (5 bases). Germline values: CDR1 GTSNPN, CDR2 SVGIG (reference sequence). Trimming removed 3 bases at V and 1 base at J, with 9 bases between. There are 13 residues in the CDR3. The CDR3 loop is CAWRADSNYGYTF. CDR3 in DNA: TGTGCCTGGAGGGCAGACAGTAACTATGGCTACACCTTC.

The chain joins TRBV5-1 to TRBJ2-1; 10 bases are shared with TRBD2. Germline CDR1 and CDR2: SGHRS and YFSETQ. CDR3 length: 16 amino acids. Trimming at V came to 4 bases and at J to 5 bases, leaving 9 bases not matched to a gene. The CDR3: CASSRGELAGHNEQFF. The CDR3 DNA sequence: TGCGCCAGCAGCCGAGGAGAACTAGCGGGGCACAATGAGCAGTTCTTC.

V gene TRBV20-1 combines with J gene TRBJ2-7; 10 positions match TRBD1. The CDR3 spans 10 residues. Germline CDR1 is DFQATT and CDR2 is SNEGSKA (reference sequence). Written as DNA, the CDR3 is TGCGGGACAGGGGTTTACGAGCAGTACTTC. This translates into CGTGVYEQYF.

The chain joins TRBV20-1 to TRBJ2-7; 10 bases match TRBD1. Looked up from germline, CDR1 is DFQATT and CDR2 is SNEGSKA (reference sequence). The CDR3 is 13 residues long. Losses at the gene ends were 3 bases for V and 5 bases for J; bases not matched to a gene: 4. Here the CDR3 DNA reads TGCAGTGCTAGTGGTGACAGGGGGCACGAGCAGTACTTC. Protein product: CSASGDRGHEQYF.

The genes are TRBV29-1 and TRBJ2-7; 9 nucleotides agree with TRBD2. V gave up 4 bases and J gave up 7 bases; unmatched junction bases: 8. Germline values: CDR1 SQVTM, CDR2 ANQGSEA. The CDR3 runs to 13 residues. The CDR3 loop is CSVGLAGIQEQYF. CDR3 sequence (DNA): TGCAGCGTTGGCCTAGCGGGGATACAAGAGCAGTACTTC.

The chain links TRBV30 to TRBJ1-6; 9 bases are a match to TRBD1. CDR1 is GTSNPN, CDR2 SVGIG, per germline (reference sequence). The CDR3 is made up of 13 amino acids. After removal of 5 bases from V and 10 bases from J, the junction contained 6 bases not matched to a gene. The CDR3 loop is CAWGGQGGSPLHF. The CDR3 nucleotides are TGTGCCTGGGGGGGACAGGGCGGATCACCCCTCCACTTT.

This clone was counted once. The chain recombines TRBV19 with TRBJ1-5; 8 bases agree with TRBD1. The CDR3 spans 16 residues. Germline loops: CDR1 LNHDA, CDR2 SQIVND (reference sequence). The V and J ends lost 6 bases and 1 base, in that order; junction bases with no gene match: 8. The CDR3 bases are TGTGCCAGTAGGGTGGGGGGGGACAGGAGCAATCAGCCCCAGCATTTT. Protein sequence: CASRVGGDRSNQPQHF.

The J gene is TRBJ1-1, the V gene TRBV2; no clear D gene. Trimming removed 4 bases at V and 0 bases at J, with 9 bases between. The CDR3 is 14 amino acids. Germline CDR1 reads SNHLY; CDR2 reads FYNNEI. CDR3 DNA sequence: TGTGCCAGCAGTGTTGTTGACATGAACACTGAAGCTTTCTTT. Protein: CASSVVDMNTEAFF. Complete variable domain (other parts from reference TRBV2 and TRBJ1-1): EPEVTQTPSHQVTQMGQEVILRCVPISNHLYFYWYRQILGQKVEFLVSFYNNEISEKSEIFDDQFSVERPDGSNFTLKIRSTKLEDSAMYFCASSVVDMNTEAFFGQGTRLTVV.

This clone was seen a handful of times. V gene TRBV10-2 combines with J gene TRBJ2-2; TRBD2 is a possible D gene (5 bases). Germline assignment: CDR1 WSHSY and CDR2 SAAADI. This CDR3 has 14 residues. V was pared by 4 bases and J by 5 bases, with 11 bases between. The CDR3 DNA sequence: TGCGCCAGCAGTGGCGCTAGCTTAACCGGGGAGCTGTTTTTT. Its translation is CASSGASLTGELFF.

The chain links TRBV5-1 to TRBJ1-1, with D perhaps TRBD1 (5 bases). Trimming cost V 4 bases and J 0 bases, with 19 bases left between them. Germline V gives CDR1 SGHRS, CDR2 YFSETQ. The CDR3 is 17 amino acids. The CDR3 DNA sequence: TGCGCCAGCAGCCCGGAACCGACAGTTAGCTTGAACACTGAAGCTTTCTTT. This translates into CASSPEPTVSLNTEAFF.

This clone appeared a single time. This chain connects TRBV19 to TRBJ1-2; D possibly corresponds to TRBD1 (5 bases). The CDR3 sequence is 12 residues long. V gave up 7 bases and J gave up 4 bases, with 10 bases separating them. Germline-derived CDR1 and CDR2 are LNHDA and SQIVND (reference sequence). CDR3 nucleotides: TGTGCCAGTATTGGGGGGAGCTATGGCTACACCTTC. It is translated as CASIGGSYGYTF.

Notes on this clone: The same CDR3 can be traced to other DNA sequences in this sample. This chain links TRBV15 with TRBJ1-1; no definite D call. The CDR3 sequence is 15 residues long. V was pared by 1 base and J by 0 bases, with 9 bases between. Germline values: CDR1 LNHNV, CDR2 YYDKDF (reference sequence). The CDR3 coding sequence is TGTGCCACCAGCAGAGGGCAGAATATGAACACTGAAGCTTTCTTT. It is translated as CATSRGQNMNTEAFF.

The sample holds a few counts of this clone. The rearrangement links TRBV6-6 to TRBJ1-4; possibly TRBD1 for D (5 bases). CDR3 length equals 14 residues. Germline loops: CDR1 MNHNY, CDR2 SVGAGI (reference sequence). With 6 bases removed from V and 2 bases from J, the gap between germline ends came to 10 bases. CDR3 nucleotides: TGTGCCAGCAGCCCAGGGTCGACTAATGAAAAACTGTTTTTT. Amino acid sequence: CASSPGSTNEKLFF.

V usage is TRBV7-2 and J usage is TRBJ1-4; possibly TRBD1 for D (6 bases). Germline V gene data show CDR1 as SGHTA and CDR2 as FQGNSA. V was shortened by 1 base and J by 4 bases, with 10 bases between the two germline ends. CDR3 length equals 15 residues. Here the CDR3 reads CASSLDGQSNEKLFF. Here the CDR3 DNA reads TGTGCCAGCAGCTTAGATGGACAGAGTAATGAAAAACTGTTTTTT.

The chain joins TRBV4-3 to TRBJ2-7, with 8 bases matching TRBD2. The CDR3 has 18 amino acids. J lost 0 bases, V lost 1 base, and 11 bases had no gene match. Looked up from germline, CDR1 is LGHNA and CDR2 is YSLEER. CDR3 bases: TGCGCCAGCAGCCAAGCCCTGGGCACTAGCGGAACCTCCTACGAGCAGTACTTC. Translated: CASSQALGTSGTSYEQYF.

The J gene is TRBJ2-7, the V gene TRBV4-2; 7 nucleotides match TRBD2. Germline lookup yields CDR1 LGHNA and CDR2 YNFKEQ. J was trimmed by 3 bases and V by 0 bases; bases with no gene match: 5. The length of the CDR3 is 15 residues. The CDR3 coding sequence is TGTGCCAGCAGCCAAGAAAGCGGGATCTTCTACGAGCAGTACTTC. Residues: CASSQESGIFYEQYF.

This clone was detected only once. The chain is built from TRBV13 and TRBJ2-5; TRBD2 aligns across 7 bases. The V segment lost 1 base and the J segment 6 bases; nucleotides outside the gene matches: 5. This CDR3 has 14 residues. CDR1 is PRHDT and CDR2 is FYEKMQ in the germline V gene (reference sequence). CDR3 protein: CASSLVGDYQTQYF. The CDR3 nucleotides read TGTGCCAGCAGCTTAGTGGGGGACTACCAGACCCAGTACTTC.

The gene calls are TRBV5-4 and TRBJ2-7; D is undetermined. Deletions cut 0 bases from V and 3 bases from J, with 10 bases between. This CDR3 is built from 14 residues. Germline CDR1 SGHNT, CDR2 YYREEE (reference sequence). CDR3 nucleotide sequence: TGTGCCAGCAGCTTGGGTGTTCCAGACTACGAGCAGTACTTC. Its translation is CASSLGVPDYEQYF.

This clone turned up a few times. The chain couples TRBV19 to TRBJ1-2, with D possibly being TRBD1 (6 bases). CDR1 and CDR2 (germline): LNHDA, SQIVND (reference sequence). Between the trimmed V and J ends, which lost 6 bases and 6 bases, there was a span of 14 bases. The CDR3 loop spans 13 amino acids. For the CDR3, the DNA is TGTGCCAGTAGCTTATACCGGACAGATGGCTACACCTTC. Encoded protein: CASSLYRTDGYTF.

This sequence joins TRBV2 and TRBJ2-1; TRBD2 matches at 13 bases. Germline CDR1 SNHLY, CDR2 FYNNEI. There are 15 residues in the CDR3. V lost 3 bases and J lost 7; bases outside the gene matches: 3. The CDR3 loop is CASSDGLAGENEQFF. CDR3 DNA: TGTGCCAGCAGTGATGGACTAGCGGGAGAAAATGAGCAGTTCTTC.

The CDR3 DNA reads TGTGCCAGCAGCTTCACCAGGGGCCCGGAGACCCAGTACTTC. Residues: CASSFTRGPETQYF. The chain combines TRBV7-2 with TRBJ2-5; D perhaps matches TRBD1 (6 bases). Trimming shortened V by 3 bases and J by 5 bases, and 13 bases separated the two germline ends. The CDR3 totals 14 residues. CDR1 is SGHTA and CDR2 is FQGNSA in the germline V gene.

The J gene is TRBJ1-2, the V gene TRBV7-9; D call uncertain. Trimming took 0 bases from V and 7 from J, leaving 18 bases between them. CDR3 length equals 16 residues. Germline CDR1 reads SEHNR; CDR2 reads FQNEAQ (reference sequence). The CDR3 protein is CASSLAALESHFGYTF. For the CDR3, the DNA is TGTGCCAGCAGCTTAGCCGCGTTGGAGTCACATTTTGGCTACACCTTC.

This chain links TRBV5-6 with TRBJ2-2; 7 nucleotides align to TRBD2. The CDR3 has 15 amino acids. Germline-derived CDR1 and CDR2 are SGHDT and YYEEEE. The V gene end was trimmed by 5 bases and the J gene end by 0 bases; junction bases not matched to a gene: 4. The DNA for the CDR3 is TGTGCCAGCAGGTCCGCGGGGGCGAACACCGGGGAGCTGTTTTTT. Translation: CASRSAGANTGELFF. Based on the CDR3 plus reference TRBV5-6 and TRBJ2-2, the full variable domain is DAGVTQSPTHLIKTRGQQVTLRCSPKSGHDTVSWYQQALGQGPQFIFQYYEEEERQRGNFPDRFSGHQFPNYSSELNVNALLLGDSALYLCASRSAGANTGELFFGEGSRLTVL.